Listed below are T cell receptor beta chains from one sample, sequenced in a study of T-cell memory formation after mild COVID-19. TCRdb ran MiXCR on the 5' RACE reads and lists one entry per CDR3 protein. The sample includes hundreds of thousands of distinct CDR3 sequences, 15% to 20% seen only once; the top ten take roughly 25%. The specimen sequenced was PBMCs or a T cell subset sorted from them (not recorded which). The receptor set was obtained from a man between 18 and 35 years old who had mild COVID-19 (a few samples of this study predate the infection). Cell type and time point are not known. CDR3s include the opening cysteine and the closing phenylalanine or tryptophan. A D gene is named only where the DNA matches it firmly. Size tells how often a clone was seen (once, few, many) or the class of an expanded clone, and some rows leave it out.

clone_size j_call v_call d_call cdr3_aa cdr3_nt
- TRBJ1-4 TRBV6-6 TRBD1 CASSFGQGRGFNEKLFF TGTGCCAGCAGTTTCGGACAGGGGAGGGGGTTTAATGAAAAACTGTTTTTT
- TRBJ2-7 TRBV4-1 - CASSQDATGRREQYF TGCGCCAGCAGCCAAGATGCGACAGGAAGACGCGAGCAGTACTTC
many TRBJ2-3 TRBV7-8 - CASSPSRGTDTQYF TGTGCCAGCAGCCCAAGTAGGGGCACAGATACGCAGTATTTT
many TRBJ2-5 TRBV7-2 - CASSQDPYYRPQETQYF TGTGCCAGCAGCCAAGACCCTTACTACCGGCCTCAAGAGACCCAGTACTTC
few TRBJ1-4 TRBV4-3 TRBD1 CASSQVGKTGAEKLFF TGCGCCAGCAGCCAAGTGGGGAAAACAGGGGCTGAAAAACTGTTTTTT
few TRBJ1-1 TRBV20-1 - CSASIANMNTEAFF TGCAGTGCTAGTATCGCTAACATGAACACTGAAGCTTTCTTT
- TRBJ2-7 TRBV2 - CASSAGVYEQYF TGTGCCAGCAGTGCCGGGGTCTACGAGCAGTACTTC
many TRBJ2-1 TRBV7-8 - CASSLEVRGYNEQFF TGTGCCAGCAGCTTAGAAGTCAGGGGATACAATGAGCAGTTCTTC
many TRBJ2-1 TRBV12-3/TRBV12-4 - CASSLSARLEQFF TGTGCCAGCAGTTTAAGTGCCCGCCTCGAGCAGTTCTTC
few TRBJ2-1 TRBV9 - CASSVLGHSYNEQFF TGTGCCAGCAGCGTATTAGGCCACTCCTACAATGAGCAGTTCTTC
- TRBJ2-7 TRBV2 - CASREADSYEQYF TGTGCCAGCAGGGAGGCGGATTCCTACGAGCAGTACTTC
few TRBJ2-1 TRBV10-3 - CAISEPRDFAPNEQFF TGTGCCATCAGTGAGCCCCGGGACTTTGCGCCCAATGAGCAGTTCTTC
many TRBJ1-1 TRBV16 - CASSQTLNTEAFF TGTGCCAGCAGCCAAACCTTGAACACTGAAGCTTTCTTT
- TRBJ1-2 TRBV19 TRBD1 CASSTPGQGLELYGYTF TGTGCCAGTAGTACCCCGGGACAGGGTCTGGAGCTCTATGGCTACACCTTC
- TRBJ2-1 TRBV3-1 TRBD1 CASSQRDRALEQFF TGTGCCAGCAGCCAAAGGGACAGGGCGCTCGAGCAGTTCTTC
few TRBJ2-5 TRBV5-5 - CASSRSPQETQYF TGTGCCAGCAGCAGATCACCCCAAGAGACCCAGTACTTC
- TRBJ2-5 TRBV27 - CASSLSGEHQETQYF TGTGCCAGCAGTTTATCGGGGGAGCATCAAGAGACCCAGTACTTC
few TRBJ1-5 TRBV19 - CASGGVVARDNQPQHF TGTGCCAGTGGTGGGGTGGTGGCCAGAGACAATCAGCCCCAGCATTTT
many TRBJ2-5 TRBV12-3/TRBV12-4 - CASSLRGIQETQYF TGTGCCAGCAGTCTTCGTGGGATACAAGAGACCCAGTACTTC
- TRBJ1-1 TRBV5-6 - CASSLPVGTEAFF TGTGCCAGCAGCTTGCCCGTGGGAACTGAAGCTTTCTTT
few TRBJ2-1 TRBV4-3 - CASSQDIRGPYNEQFF TGCGCCAGCAGCCAAGATATTCGGGGGCCCTACAATGAGCAGTTCTTC
- TRBJ2-1 TRBV12-3/TRBV12-4 TRBD2 CASSDGGTYNEQFF TGTGCCAGCAGCGACGGGGGGACCTACAATGAGCAGTTCTTC
few TRBJ2-5 TRBV23-1 - CASSQSWRETQYF TGCGCCAGCAGTCAATCGTGGCGGGAGACCCAGTACTTC
- TRBJ1-1 TRBV20-1 - CSATRPEVTEAFF TGCAGTGCTACCCGCCCGGAGGTGACTGAAGCTTTCTTT
- TRBJ1-4 TRBV15 - CATSRDVNEKLFF TGTGCCACCAGCAGAGACGTTAATGAAAAACTGTTTTTT
- TRBJ2-1 TRBV15 - CATSRRSGGADEQFF TGTGCCACCAGCAGACGGTCCGGGGGAGCCGATGAGCAGTTCTTC
- TRBJ1-5 TRBV7-9 - CASSLDPGPQPQHF TGTGCCAGCAGCTTAGATCCTGGTCCCCAGCCCCAGCATTTT
- TRBJ2-2 TRBV6-5 - CASRGMTAARTGELFF TGTGCCAGCAGGGGCATGACAGCCGCTCGGACCGGGGAGCTGTTTTTT
many TRBJ2-1 TRBV18 - CASSRPGAGKGNEQFF TGTGCCAGCTCACGACCGGGGGCAGGGAAGGGCAATGAGCAGTTCTTC
- TRBJ2-7 TRBV4-2 TRBD2 CASSQDTSSGGEQYF TGTGCCAGCAGCCAAGATACGTCTAGCGGTGGGGAGCAGTACTTC
few TRBJ1-1 TRBV18 TRBD1 CASSPGQGGATEAFF TGTGCCAGCTCACCGGGACAGGGAGGGGCCACTGAAGCTTTCTTT
few TRBJ2-2 TRBV4-3 - CASSQPLDRRGELFF TGCGCCAGCAGCCAACCCCTGGACCGACGCGGGGAGCTGTTTTTT
many TRBJ2-7 TRBV6-5 - CASSYPRAAPYEQYF TGTGCCAGCAGTTACCCCCGAGCAGCGCCCTACGAGCAGTACTTC
few TRBJ1-1 TRBV27 - CASGDRAAGTEAFF TGTGCCAGCGGAGATAGAGCTGCAGGGACTGAAGCTTTCTTT
- TRBJ1-4 TRBV5-1 - CASSLDRVTNEKLFF TGCGCCAGCAGCTTGGACAGGGTAACTAATGAAAAACTGTTTTTT
- TRBJ2-5 TRBV7-2 TRBD2 CASSGGGTETQYF TGTGCCAGCAGCGGGGGGGGTACAGAGACCCAGTACTTC
- TRBJ1-2 TRBV6-5 - CASSYSQRYGYTF TGTGCCAGCAGTTACTCACAACGATATGGCTACACCTTC
many TRBJ2-5 TRBV5-1 TRBD1 CASSGGQGAETQYF TGCGCCAGCAGCGGGGGACAGGGTGCGGAGACCCAGTACTTC
- TRBJ1-5 TRBV19 - CPVYSNQPQHF TGTCCGGTTTATAGCAATCAGCCCCAGCATTTT
few TRBJ2-3 TRBV20-1 TRBD2 CSASGASGAADTQYF TGCAGTGCTAGTGGAGCTAGCGGGGCTGCAGATACGCAGTATTTT
few TRBJ1-1 TRBV25-1 - CAPPQGNTEAFF TGTGCCCCGCCGCAGGGGAACACTGAAGCTTTCTTT
- TRBJ1-1 TRBV20-1 - CSADGGRARDTEAFF TGCAGTGCTGATGGGGGGCGCGCTAGGGACACTGAAGCTTTCTTT
few TRBJ1-3 TRBV27 - CASSFRGRSGNTIYF TGTGCCAGCAGTTTTCGGGGGCGCTCTGGAAACACCATATATTTT
few TRBJ1-4 TRBV6-2/TRBV6-3 - CASRPGHTEKLFF TGTGCCAGCAGGCCGGGACACACTGAAAAACTGTTTTTT